Given below is one TCR beta chain in context. The sample belongs to a study of blood T cell repertoires in COVID-19. As for the study in general: COVID-19 samples from acute and convalescent phases originated in the United States, Italy and Spain. The analysed material was cDNA or gDNA that came from T cells, B-cell-depleted T cells, or PBMCs.

As processed by the authors: Counts of nucleated cells, estimated from reference gene primer amplification, were obtained. The protocol was immunoSEQ multiplex PCR, while the TCRdb copy is restricted to in-frame clones and leaves out a portion. D and trimming come from the DNA, and the V and J calls and clone size come from that table. Of around 150,000 clones listed, roughly four fifths are singletons. The CDR3 contains 14 residues. V was shortened by 3 bases and J by 1 base, with 7 bases between the two germline ends. Germline V CDR1 and CDR2: KGHSH, LQKENI. V gene TRBV18 combines with J gene TRBJ1-3; D uncertain. The sample was peripheral blood. This receptor was identified in a man aged 55 to 69 with active or convalescent COVID-19. CDR3: CASSPAGSGNTIYF. In DNA form, the CDR3 reads TGTGCCAGCTCACCGGCAGGATCTGGAAACACCATATATTTT. Full variable domain (remainder filled in from reference TRBV18 and TRBJ1-3): NAGVMQNPRHLVRRRGQEARLRCSPMKGHSHVYWYRQLPEEGLKFMVYLQKENIIDESGMPKERFSAEFPKEGPSILRIQQVVRGDSAAYFCASSPAGSGNTIYFGEGSWLTVV.